This T cell receptor beta chain was identified in a study of post-analysis software for immune sequencing data. Study in general: In terms of disease course, relapsing-remitting, secondary progressive and progressive-relapsing multiple sclerosis were included.

Study observations and caveats: Batch-matched samples strongly co-clustered by F measure. TRBV segments more frequent in patients than in controls numbered roughly 5 and included TRBV5-6, TRBV5-1 and TRBV20-1. Normalized Chao1 diversity in multiple sclerosis patients fell significantly below that of controls.

On this clonotype: Its specificity is unknown.

Prepared libraries of TCR beta cDNA carried unique molecular identifiers. Some 500,000 cDNA molecules were recovered from an input of about 0.85 to 11 million T cells. One entry per CDR3 protein results from TCRdb running MiXCR on the PCR reads. The data show about 430,000 distinct CDR3 sequences, 35% to 45% seen once. The CDR3 extends over 14 amino acids. J gave up 5 bases and V 0 bases, and 3 bases lay outside the gene matches. The V gene's germline CDR1 is SGHTA and CDR2 FQGNSA. The chain couples TRBV7-2 to TRBJ2-5; TRBD2 matches 7 bases. The clonotype was recovered from a girl between 2 and 10 years old with multiple sclerosis. What was sequenced was blood. CDR3 DNA sequence: TGTGCCAGCAGCTTAGCGGGAGGGTGGGAGACCCAGTACTTC. This codes for CASSLAGGWETQYF.